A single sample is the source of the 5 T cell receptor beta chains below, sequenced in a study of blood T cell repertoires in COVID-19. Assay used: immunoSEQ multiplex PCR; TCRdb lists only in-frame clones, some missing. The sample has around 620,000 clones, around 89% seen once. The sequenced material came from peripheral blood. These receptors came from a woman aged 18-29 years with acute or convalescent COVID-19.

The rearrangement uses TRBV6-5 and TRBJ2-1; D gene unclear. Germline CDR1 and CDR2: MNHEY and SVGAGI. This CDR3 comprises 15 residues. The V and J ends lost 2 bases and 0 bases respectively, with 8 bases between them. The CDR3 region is CASSYDSYSYNEQFF. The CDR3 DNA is TGTGCCAGCAGTTACGATAGTTACTCCTACAATGAGCAGTTCTTC.

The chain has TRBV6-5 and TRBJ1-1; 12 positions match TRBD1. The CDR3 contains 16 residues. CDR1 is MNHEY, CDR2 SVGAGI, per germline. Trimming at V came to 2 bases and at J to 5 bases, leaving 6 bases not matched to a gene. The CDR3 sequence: CASSYGTGGSRTEAFF. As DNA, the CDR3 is TGTGCCAGCAGTTACGGGACAGGGGGCTCGAGAACTGAAGCTTTCTTT.

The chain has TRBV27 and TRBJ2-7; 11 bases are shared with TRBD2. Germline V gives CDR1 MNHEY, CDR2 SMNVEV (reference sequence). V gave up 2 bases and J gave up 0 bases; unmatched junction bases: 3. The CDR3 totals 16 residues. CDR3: CASSLHGTSGSYEQYF. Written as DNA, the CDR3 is TGTGCCAGCAGTTTACACGGGACTAGCGGCTCCTACGAGCAGTACTTC.

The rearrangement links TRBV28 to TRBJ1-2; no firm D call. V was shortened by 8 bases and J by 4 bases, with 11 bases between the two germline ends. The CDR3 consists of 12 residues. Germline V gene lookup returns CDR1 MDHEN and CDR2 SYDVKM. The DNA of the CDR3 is TGTGCCAGCTCTAGGGAGCCCTATGGCTACACCTTC. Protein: CASSREPYGYTF.

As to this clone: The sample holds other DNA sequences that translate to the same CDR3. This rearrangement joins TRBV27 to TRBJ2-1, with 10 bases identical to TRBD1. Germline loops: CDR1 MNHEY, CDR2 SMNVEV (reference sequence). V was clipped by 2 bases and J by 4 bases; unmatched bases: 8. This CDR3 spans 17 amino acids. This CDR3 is CASSLPTGTGVYNEQFF. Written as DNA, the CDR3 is TGTGCCAGCAGTTTACCCACCGGGACAGGGGTTTACAATGAGCAGTTCTTC.